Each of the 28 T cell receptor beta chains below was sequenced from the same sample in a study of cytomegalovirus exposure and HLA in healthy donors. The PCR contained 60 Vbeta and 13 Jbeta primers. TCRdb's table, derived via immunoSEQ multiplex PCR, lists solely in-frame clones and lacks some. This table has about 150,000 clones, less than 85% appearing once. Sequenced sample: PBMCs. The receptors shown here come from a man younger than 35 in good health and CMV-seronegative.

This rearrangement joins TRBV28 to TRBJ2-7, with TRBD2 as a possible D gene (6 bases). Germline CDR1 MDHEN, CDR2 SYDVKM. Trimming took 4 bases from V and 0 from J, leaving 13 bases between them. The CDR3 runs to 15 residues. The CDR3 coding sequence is TGTGCCAGCAGTTCGGGACTGGAGAGCTCCTACGAGCAGTACTTC. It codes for CASSSGLESSYEQYF.

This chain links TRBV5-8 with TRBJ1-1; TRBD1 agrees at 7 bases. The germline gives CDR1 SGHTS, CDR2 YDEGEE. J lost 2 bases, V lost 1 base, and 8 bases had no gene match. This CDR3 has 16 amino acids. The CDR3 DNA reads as TGTGCCAGCAGCTTGCGACAGGGAATGGGTAACACTGAAGCTTTCTTT. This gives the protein CASSLRQGMGNTEAFF.

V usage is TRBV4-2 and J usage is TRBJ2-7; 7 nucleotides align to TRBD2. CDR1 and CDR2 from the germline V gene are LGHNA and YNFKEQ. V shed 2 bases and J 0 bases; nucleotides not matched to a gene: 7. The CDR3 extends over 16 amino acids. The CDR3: CASSQQAGDSSYEQYF. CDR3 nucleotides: TGTGCCAGCAGCCAACAGGCGGGGGATTCCTCCTACGAGCAGTACTTC.

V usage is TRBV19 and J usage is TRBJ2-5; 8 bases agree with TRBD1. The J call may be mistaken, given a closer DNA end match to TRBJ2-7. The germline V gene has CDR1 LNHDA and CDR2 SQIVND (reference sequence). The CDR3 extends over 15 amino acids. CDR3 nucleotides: TGTGCCAGTAGTATAGATCAGGCAGGGGGCGGCGAGCAGTACTTC. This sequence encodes CASSIDQAGGGEQYF.

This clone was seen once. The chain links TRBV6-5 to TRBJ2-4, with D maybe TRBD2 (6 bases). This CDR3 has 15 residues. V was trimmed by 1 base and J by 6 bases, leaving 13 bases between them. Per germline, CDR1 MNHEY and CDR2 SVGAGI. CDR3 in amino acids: CASSYWRGSGNIQYF. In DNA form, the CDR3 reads TGTGCCAGCAGTTACTGGAGGGGATCGGGAAACATTCAGTACTTC.

The CDR3 reads CASSLGPEAISYEQYF. CDR3 DNA: TGCGCCAGCAGCTTGGGACCCGAAGCGATCTCCTACGAGCAGTACTTC. V and J are TRBV5-1 and TRBJ2-5; D is ambiguous. With the DNA end fitting TRBJ2-7 better, the J assignment may be wrong. Germline V lookup: CDR1 SGHRS, CDR2 YFSETQ. The length of the CDR3 is 16 residues.

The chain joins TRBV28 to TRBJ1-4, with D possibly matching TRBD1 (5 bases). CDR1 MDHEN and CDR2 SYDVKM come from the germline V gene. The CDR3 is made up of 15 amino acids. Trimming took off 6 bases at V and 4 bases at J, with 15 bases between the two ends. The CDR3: CASREPGLNNEKLFF. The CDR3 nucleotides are TGTGCCAGCAGAGAACCGGGACTGAATAATGAAAAACTGTTTTTT.

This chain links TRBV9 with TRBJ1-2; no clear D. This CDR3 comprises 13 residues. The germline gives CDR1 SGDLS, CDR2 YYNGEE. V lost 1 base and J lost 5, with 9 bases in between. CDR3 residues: CASSVFPLYGYTF. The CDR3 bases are TGTGCCAGCAGCGTATTCCCCCTGTATGGCTACACCTTC. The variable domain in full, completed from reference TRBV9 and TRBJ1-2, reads DSGVTQTPKHLITATGQRVTLRCSPRSGDLSVYWYQQSLDQGLQFLIQYYNGEERAKGNILERFSAQQFPDLHSELNLSSLELGDSALYFCASSVFPLYGYTFGSGTRLTVV.

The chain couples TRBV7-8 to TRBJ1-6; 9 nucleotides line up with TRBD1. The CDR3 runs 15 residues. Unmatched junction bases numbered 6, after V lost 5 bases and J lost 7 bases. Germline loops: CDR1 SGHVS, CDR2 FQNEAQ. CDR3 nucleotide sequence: TGTGCCAGCAGCGCCAGCGGGACAGGGAATTCACCCCTCCACTTT. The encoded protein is CASSASGTGNSPLHF.

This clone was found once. The CDR3 coding sequence is TGCGCCAGCAGCCTTGATCTCACAGGGGCCGGCTACACCTTC. It yields the protein CASSLDLTGAGYTF. V gene TRBV5-1 combines with J gene TRBJ1-2; TRBD1 aligns across 7 bases. Unmatched junction bases numbered 11, after V lost 4 bases and J lost 8 bases. This CDR3 contains 14 residues. Germline CDR1 SGHRS, CDR2 YFSETQ.

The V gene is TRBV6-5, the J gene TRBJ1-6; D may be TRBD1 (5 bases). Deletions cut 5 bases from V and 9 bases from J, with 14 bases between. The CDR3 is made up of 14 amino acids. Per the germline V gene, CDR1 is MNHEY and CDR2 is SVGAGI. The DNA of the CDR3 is TGTGCCAGCAGTACGGGGGTGTTCAGTTCACCCCTCCACTTT. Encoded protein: CASSTGVFSSPLHF.

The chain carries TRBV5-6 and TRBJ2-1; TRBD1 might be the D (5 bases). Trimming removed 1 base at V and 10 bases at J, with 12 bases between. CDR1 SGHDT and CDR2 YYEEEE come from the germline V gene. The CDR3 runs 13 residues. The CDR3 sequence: CASSLKGAMEQFF. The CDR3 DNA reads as TGTGCCAGCAGCTTGAAAGGGGCAATGGAGCAGTTCTTC.

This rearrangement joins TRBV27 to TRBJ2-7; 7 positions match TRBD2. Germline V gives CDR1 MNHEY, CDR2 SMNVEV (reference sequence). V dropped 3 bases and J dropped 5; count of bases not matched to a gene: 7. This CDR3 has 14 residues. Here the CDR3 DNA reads TGTGCCAGCAGTTTTAGCGGGCTGGGCAACGAGCAGTACTTC. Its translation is CASSFSGLGNEQYF.

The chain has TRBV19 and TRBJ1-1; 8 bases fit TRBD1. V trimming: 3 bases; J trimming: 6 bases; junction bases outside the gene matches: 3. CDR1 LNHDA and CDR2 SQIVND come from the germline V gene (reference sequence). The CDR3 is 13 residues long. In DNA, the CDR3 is TGTGCCAGTAGTATGGCCAGGGGGCCTGAAGCTTTCTTT. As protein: CASSMARGPEAFF.

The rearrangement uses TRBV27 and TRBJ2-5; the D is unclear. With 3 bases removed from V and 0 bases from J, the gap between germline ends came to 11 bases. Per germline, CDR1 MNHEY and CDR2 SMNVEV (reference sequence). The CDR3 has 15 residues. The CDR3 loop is CASSLAQQYQETQYF. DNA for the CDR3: TGTGCCAGCAGTTTGGCACAGCAGTACCAAGAGACCCAGTACTTC.

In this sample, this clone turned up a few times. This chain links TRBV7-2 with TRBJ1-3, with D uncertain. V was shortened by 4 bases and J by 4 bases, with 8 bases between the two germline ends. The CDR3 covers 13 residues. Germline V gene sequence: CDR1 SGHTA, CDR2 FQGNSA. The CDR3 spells CASSSVSGNTIYF. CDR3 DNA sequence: TGTGCCAGCAGCTCCGTCTCGGGAAACACCATATATTTT.

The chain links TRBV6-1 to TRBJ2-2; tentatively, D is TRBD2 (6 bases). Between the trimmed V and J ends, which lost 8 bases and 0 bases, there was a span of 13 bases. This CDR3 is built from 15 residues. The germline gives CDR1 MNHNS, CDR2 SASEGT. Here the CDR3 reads CASGGAGTNTGELFF. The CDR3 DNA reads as TGTGCCAGCGGCGGGGCAGGGACGAACACCGGGGAGCTGTTTTTT.

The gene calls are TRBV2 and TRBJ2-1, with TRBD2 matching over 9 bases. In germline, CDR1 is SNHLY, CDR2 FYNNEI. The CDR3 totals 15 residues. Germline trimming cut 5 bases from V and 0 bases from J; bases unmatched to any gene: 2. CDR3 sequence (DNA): TGTGCCAGCAGTAGCGGGGGGAGCTCCTACAATGAGCAGTTCTTC. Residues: CASSSGGSSYNEQFF. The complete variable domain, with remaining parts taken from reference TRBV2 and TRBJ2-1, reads EPEVTQTPSHQVTQMGQEVILRCVPISNHLYFYWYRQILGQKVEFLVSFYNNEISEKSEIFDDQFSVERPDGSNFTLKIRSTKLEDSAMYFCASSSGGSSYNEQFFGPGTRLTVL.

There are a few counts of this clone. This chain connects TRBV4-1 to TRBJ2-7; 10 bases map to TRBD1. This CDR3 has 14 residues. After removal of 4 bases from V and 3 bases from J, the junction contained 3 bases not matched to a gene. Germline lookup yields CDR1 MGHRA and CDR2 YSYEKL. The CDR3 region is CASSRRTGGYEQYF. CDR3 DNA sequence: TGCGCCAGCAGCCGCAGGACAGGGGGCTACGAGCAGTACTTC.

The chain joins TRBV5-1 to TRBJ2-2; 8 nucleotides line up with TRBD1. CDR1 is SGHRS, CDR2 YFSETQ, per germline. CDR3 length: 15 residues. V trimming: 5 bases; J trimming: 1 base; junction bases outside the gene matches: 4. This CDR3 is CASRTGTGNTGELFF. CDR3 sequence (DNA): TGCGCCAGCAGAACCGGGACAGGGAACACCGGGGAGCTGTTTTTT. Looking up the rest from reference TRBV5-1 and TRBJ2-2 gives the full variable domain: KAGVTQTPRYLIKTRGQQVTLSCSPISGHRSVSWYQQTPGQGLQFLFEYFSETQRNKGNFPGRFSGRQFSNSRSEMNVSTLELGDSALYLCASRTGTGNTGELFFGEGSRLTVL.

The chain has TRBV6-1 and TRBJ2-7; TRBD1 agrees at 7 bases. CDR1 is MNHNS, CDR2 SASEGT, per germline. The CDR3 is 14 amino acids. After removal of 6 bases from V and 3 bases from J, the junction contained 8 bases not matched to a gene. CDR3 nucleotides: TGTGCCAGCAGCTACACGGGACAGATCTACGAGCAGTACTTC. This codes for CASSYTGQIYEQYF.

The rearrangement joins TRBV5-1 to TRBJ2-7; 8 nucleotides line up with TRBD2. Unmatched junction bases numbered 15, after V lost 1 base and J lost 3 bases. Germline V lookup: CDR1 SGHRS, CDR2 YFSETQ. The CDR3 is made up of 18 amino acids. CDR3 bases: TGCGCCAGCAGCTTGTTCCCCCCCGATAGCGGGATGCACTACGAGCAGTACTTC. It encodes CASSLFPPDSGMHYEQYF.

CDR3 sequence reads: CASSLVSARGPSNSPLHF. CDR3 coding DNA: TGTGCCAGCAGCTTGGTTTCGGCCAGGGGGCCGAGTAATTCACCCCTCCACTTT. The chain is built from TRBV5-6 and TRBJ1-6, with TRBD1 matching over 8 bases. Trimming at V came to 0 bases and at J to 6 bases, leaving 11 bases not matched to a gene. The CDR3 has 18 amino acids. The germline gives CDR1 SGHDT, CDR2 YYEEEE.

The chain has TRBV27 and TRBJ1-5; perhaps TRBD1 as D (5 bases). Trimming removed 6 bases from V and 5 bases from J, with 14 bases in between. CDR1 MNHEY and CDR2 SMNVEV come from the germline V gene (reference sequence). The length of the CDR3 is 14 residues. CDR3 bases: TGTGCCAGCAGGGGGCAGGGCCTAGATCAGCCCCAGCATTTT. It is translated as CASRGQGLDQPQHF.

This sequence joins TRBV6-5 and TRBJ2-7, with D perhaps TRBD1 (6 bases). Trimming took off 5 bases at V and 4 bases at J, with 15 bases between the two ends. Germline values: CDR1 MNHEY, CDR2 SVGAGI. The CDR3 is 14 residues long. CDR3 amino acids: CASSTPGHLYEQYF. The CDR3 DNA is TGTGCCAGCAGTACTCCGGGACATCTTTACGAGCAGTACTTC.

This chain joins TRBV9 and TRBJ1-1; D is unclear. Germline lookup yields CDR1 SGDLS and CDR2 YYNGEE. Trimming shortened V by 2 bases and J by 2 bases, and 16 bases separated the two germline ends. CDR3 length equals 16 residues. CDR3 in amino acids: CASSVAATGINTEAFF. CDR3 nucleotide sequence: TGTGCCAGCAGCGTGGCGGCGACGGGGATAAACACTGAAGCTTTCTTT.

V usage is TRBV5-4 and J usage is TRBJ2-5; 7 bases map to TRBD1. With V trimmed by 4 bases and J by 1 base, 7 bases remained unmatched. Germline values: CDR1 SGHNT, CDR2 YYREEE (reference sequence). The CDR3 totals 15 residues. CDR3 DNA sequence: TGTGCCAGCAGCGGACGGGACAGCCCCCAAGAGACCCAGTACTTC. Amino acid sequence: CASSGRDSPQETQYF.

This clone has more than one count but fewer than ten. The CDR3 DNA reads as TGTGCCAGCAGTCCAACAGGGCCCTCTGGGGCCAACGTCCTGACTTTC. Its protein product is CASSPTGPSGANVLTF. The genes are TRBV7-6 and TRBJ2-6, with a weak D call TRBD1 (6 bases). Per the germline V gene, CDR1 is SGHVS and CDR2 is FNYEAQ. The germline V and J ends were trimmed by 6 bases and 0 bases, with 12 bases remaining between them. The CDR3 length is 16 residues. The full variable domain, its missing parts supplied by reference TRBV7-6 and TRBJ2-6, is GAGVSQSPRYKVTKRGQDVALRCDPISGHVSLYWYRQALGQGPEFLTYFNYEAQQDKSGLPNDRFSAERPEGSISTLTIQRTEQRDSAMYRCASSPTGPSGANVLTFGAGSRLTVL.